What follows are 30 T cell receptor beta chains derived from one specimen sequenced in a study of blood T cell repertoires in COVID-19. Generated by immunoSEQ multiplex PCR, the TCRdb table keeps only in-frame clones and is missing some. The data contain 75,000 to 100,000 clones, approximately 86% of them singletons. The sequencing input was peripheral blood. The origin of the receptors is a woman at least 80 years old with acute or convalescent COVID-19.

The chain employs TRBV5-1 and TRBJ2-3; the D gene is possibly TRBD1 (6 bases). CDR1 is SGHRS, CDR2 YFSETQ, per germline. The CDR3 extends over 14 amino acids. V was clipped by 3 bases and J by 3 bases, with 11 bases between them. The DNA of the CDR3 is TGCGCCAGCAGCTCACAGGGAAGGACAGATACGCAGTATTTT. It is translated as CASSSQGRTDTQYF.

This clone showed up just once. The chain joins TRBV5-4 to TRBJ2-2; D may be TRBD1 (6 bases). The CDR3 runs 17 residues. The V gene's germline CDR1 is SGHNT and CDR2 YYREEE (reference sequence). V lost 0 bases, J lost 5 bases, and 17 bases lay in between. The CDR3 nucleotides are TGTGCCAGCAGCTTGGCGGCAGGGGTTGGACAAACCGGGGAGCTGTTTTTT. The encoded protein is CASSLAAGVGQTGELFF.

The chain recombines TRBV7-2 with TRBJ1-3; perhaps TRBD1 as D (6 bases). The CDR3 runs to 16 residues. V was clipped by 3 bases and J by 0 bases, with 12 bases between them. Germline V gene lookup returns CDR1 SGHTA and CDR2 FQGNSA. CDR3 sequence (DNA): TGTGCCAGCAGCTTGATCGGACAGAACTCTGGAAACACCATATATTTT. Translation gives CASSLIGQNSGNTIYF.

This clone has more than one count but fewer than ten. The CDR3 DNA reads TGTGCCAGCAGCTTAAACAGCCATTCACCCCTCCACTTT. Translated, it gives CASSLNSHSPLHF. The chain uses TRBV7-3 and TRBJ1-6; D unresolved. Germline assignment: CDR1 SGHTA and CDR2 FQGTGA. The V end lost 1 base, the J end lost 8 bases, and 6 bases lay between the germline ends. The CDR3 spans 13 residues.

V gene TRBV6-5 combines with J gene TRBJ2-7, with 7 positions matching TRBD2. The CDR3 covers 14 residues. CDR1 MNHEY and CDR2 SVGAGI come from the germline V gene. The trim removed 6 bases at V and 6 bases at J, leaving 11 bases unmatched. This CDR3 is CASSPRAGSPEQYF. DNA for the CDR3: TGTGCCAGCAGCCCCCGAGCGGGGTCCCCCGAGCAGTACTTC.

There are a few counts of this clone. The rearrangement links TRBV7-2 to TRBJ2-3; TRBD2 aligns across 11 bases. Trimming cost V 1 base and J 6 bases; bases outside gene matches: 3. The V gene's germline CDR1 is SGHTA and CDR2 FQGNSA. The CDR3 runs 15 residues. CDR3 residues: CASSLVAGGRDTQYF. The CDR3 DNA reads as TGTGCCAGCAGCTTAGTAGCGGGGGGGCGGGATACGCAGTATTTT.

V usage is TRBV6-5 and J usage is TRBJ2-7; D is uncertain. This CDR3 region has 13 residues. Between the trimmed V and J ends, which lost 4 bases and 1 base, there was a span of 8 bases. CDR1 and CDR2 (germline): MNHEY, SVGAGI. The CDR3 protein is CASSLTGSYEQYF. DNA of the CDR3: TGTGCCAGCAGTTTGACGGGTTCCTACGAGCAGTACTTC.

The CDR3 here is CASSARREVDYNEQFF. The DNA for the CDR3 is TGTGCCAGCAGCGCCCGCAGGGAGGTGGACTACAATGAGCAGTTCTTC. The chain recombines TRBV9 with TRBJ2-1, with D tentatively TRBD2 (6 bases). The V end lost 3 bases, the J end lost 3 bases, and 16 bases lay between the germline ends. In germline, CDR1 is SGDLS, CDR2 YYNGEE. The CDR3 has 16 residues.

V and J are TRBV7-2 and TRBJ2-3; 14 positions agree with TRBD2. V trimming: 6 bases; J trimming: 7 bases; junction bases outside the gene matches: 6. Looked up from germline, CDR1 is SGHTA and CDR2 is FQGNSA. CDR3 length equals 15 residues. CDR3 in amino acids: CASSFGTSGGNTQYF. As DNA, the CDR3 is TGTGCCAGCAGTTTCGGGACTAGCGGGGGAAATACGCAGTATTTT. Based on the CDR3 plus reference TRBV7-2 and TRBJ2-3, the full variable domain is GAGVSQSPSNKVTEKGKDVELRCDPISGHTALYWYRQSLGQGLEFLIYFQGNSAPDKSGLPSDRFSAERTGGSVSTLTIQRTQQEDSAVYLCASSFGTSGGNTQYFGPGTRLTVL.

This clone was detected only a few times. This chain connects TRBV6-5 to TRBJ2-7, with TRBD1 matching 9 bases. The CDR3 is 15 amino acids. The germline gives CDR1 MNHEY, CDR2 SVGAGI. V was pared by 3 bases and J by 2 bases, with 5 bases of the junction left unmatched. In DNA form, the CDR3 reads TGTGCCAGCAGTTATTTCGGACAGGGGCCCTACGAGCAGTACTTC. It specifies CASSYFGQGPYEQYF.

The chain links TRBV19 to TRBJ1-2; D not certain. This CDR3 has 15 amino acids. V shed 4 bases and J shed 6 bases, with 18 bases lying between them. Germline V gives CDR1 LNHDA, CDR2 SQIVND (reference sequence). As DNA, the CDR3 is TGTGCCAGTAGTAAACAAGCGGCACGTCCTGATGGCTACACCTTC. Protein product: CASSKQAARPDGYTF.

The chain's CDR3 is CASSTVASPGNTIYF. Here the CDR3 DNA reads TGTGCCAGCAGTACTGTTGCTTCACCCGGAAACACCATATATTTT. This rearrangement joins TRBV6-5 to TRBJ1-3; D not resolved. This CDR3 is built from 15 residues. V was shortened by 5 bases and J by 4 bases, with 15 bases between the two germline ends. Germline-derived CDR1 and CDR2 are MNHEY and SVGAGI.

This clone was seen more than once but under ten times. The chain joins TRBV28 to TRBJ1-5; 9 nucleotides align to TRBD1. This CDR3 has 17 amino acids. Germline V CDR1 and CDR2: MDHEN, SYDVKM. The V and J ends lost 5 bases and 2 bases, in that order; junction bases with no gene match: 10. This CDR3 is CASSRWTGERGNQPQHF. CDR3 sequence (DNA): TGTGCCAGCAGTCGATGGACAGGGGAGAGGGGCAATCAGCCCCAGCATTTT.

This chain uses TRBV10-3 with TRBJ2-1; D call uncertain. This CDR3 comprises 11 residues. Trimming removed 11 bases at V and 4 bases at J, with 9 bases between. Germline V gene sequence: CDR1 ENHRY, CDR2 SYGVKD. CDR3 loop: CAPRWYNEQFF. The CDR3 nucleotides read TGTGCCCCCCGGTGGTACAATGAGCAGTTCTTC.

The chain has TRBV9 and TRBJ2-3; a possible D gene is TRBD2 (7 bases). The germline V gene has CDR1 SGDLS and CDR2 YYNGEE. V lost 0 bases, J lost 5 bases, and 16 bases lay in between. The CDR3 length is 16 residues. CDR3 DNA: TGTGCCAGCAGCGTAGAGGGGGGCGGGGAGGGAGATACGCAGTATTTT. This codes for CASSVEGGGEGDTQYF.

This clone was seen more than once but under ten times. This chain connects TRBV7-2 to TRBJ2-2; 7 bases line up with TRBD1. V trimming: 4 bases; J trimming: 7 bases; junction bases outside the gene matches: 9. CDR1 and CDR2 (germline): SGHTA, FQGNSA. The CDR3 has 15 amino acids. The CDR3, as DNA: TGTGCCAGCAGCTCGAGGGGGCCCTCCGGCGGGGAGCTGTTTTTT. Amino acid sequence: CASSSRGPSGGELFF.

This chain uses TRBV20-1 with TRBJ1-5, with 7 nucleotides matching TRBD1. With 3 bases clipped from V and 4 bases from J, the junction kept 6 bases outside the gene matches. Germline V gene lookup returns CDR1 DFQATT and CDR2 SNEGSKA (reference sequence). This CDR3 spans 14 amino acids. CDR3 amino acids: CSASTGERNQPQHF. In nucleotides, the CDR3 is TGCAGTGCTAGTACAGGGGAGAGGAATCAGCCCCAGCATTTT.

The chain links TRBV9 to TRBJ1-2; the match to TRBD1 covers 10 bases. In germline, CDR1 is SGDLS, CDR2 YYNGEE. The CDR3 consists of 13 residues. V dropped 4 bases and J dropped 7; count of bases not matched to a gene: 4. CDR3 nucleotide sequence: TGTGCCAGCAGCCTTGACAGGGGGCTTGGCTACACCTTC. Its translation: CASSLDRGLGYTF.

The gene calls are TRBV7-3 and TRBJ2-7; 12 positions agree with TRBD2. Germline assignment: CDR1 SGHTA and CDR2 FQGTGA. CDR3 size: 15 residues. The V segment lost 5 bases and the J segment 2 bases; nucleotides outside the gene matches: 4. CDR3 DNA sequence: TGTGCCAGCAGCCTCGCTAGCGGGGGGGCCTACGAGCAGTACTTC. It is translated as CASSLASGGAYEQYF.

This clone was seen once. Written as DNA, the CDR3 is TGTGCCAGTAGTATGCTTCAGAAAAGTTCACCCCTCCACTTT. This sequence encodes CASSMLQKSSPLHF. The chain has TRBV19 and TRBJ1-6, with D unresolved. Trimming left V 3 bases short and J 9 bases short, with 12 bases between. The CDR3 runs to 14 residues. The germline V gene encodes CDR1 LNHDA and CDR2 SQIVND (reference sequence).

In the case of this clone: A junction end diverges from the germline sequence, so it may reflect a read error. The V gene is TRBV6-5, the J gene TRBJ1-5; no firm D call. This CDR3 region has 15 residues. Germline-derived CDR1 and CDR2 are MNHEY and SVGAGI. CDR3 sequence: CASSYSGYSNQPQHF. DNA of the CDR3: TGCGCCAGCAGTTACTCCGGGTATAGCAATCAGCCCCAGCATTTT.

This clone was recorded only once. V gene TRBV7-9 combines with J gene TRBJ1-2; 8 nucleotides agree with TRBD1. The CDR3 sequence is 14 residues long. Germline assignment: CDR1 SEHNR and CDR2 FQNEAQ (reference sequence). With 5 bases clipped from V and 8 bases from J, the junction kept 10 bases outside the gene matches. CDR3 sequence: CASSQGRQGRGYTF. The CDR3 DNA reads TGTGCCAGCAGCCAGGGGAGACAGGGGCGAGGCTACACCTTC.

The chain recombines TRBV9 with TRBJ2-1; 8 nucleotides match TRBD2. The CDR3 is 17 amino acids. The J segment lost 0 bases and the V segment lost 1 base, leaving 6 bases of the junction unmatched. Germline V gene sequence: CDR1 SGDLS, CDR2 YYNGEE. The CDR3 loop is CASSVWSGGSSYNEQFF. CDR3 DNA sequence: TGTGCCAGCAGCGTATGGTCGGGGGGGAGCTCCTACAATGAGCAGTTCTTC.

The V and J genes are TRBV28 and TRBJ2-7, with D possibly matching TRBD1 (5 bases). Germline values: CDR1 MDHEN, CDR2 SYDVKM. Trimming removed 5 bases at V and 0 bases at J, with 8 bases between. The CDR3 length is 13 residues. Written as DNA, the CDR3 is TGTGCCAGCAGTCGACAGAGCTCCTACGAGCAGTACTTC. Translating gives CASSRQSSYEQYF.

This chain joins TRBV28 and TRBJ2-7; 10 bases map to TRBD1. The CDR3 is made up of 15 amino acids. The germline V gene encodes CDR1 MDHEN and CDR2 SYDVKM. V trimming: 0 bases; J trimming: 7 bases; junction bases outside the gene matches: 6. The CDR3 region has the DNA TGTGCCAGCAGTTTATGGACAGGGGGCGCGGGGGAGCAGTACTTC. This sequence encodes CASSLWTGGAGEQYF. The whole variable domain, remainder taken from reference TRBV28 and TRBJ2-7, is DVKVTQSSRYLVKRTGEKVFLECVQDMDHENMFWYRQDPGLGLRLIYFSYDVKMKEKGDIPEGYSVSREKKERFSLILESASTNQTSMYLCASSLWTGGAGEQYFGPGTRLTVT.

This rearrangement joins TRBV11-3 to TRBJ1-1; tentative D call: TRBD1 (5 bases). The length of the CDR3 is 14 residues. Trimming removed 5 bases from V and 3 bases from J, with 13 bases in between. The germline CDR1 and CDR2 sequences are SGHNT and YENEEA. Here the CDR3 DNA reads TGTGCCAGCAGCACCCGAGGAGGGGACACTGAAGCTTTCTTT. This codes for CASSTRGGDTEAFF.

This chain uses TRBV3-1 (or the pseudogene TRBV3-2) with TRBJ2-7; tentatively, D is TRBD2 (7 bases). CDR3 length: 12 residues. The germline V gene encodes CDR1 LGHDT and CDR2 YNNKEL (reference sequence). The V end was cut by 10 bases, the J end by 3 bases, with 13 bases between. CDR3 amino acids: CATQGGVYEQYF. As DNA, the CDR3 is TGTGCCACCCAAGGGGGGGTCTACGAGCAGTACTTC.

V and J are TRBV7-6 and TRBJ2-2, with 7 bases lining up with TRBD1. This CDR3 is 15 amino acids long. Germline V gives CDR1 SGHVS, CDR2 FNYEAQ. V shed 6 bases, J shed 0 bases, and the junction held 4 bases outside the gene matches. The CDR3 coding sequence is TGTGCCAGCAGACTGGGACAGACGAACACCGGGGAGCTGTTTTTT. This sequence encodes CASRLGQTNTGELFF.

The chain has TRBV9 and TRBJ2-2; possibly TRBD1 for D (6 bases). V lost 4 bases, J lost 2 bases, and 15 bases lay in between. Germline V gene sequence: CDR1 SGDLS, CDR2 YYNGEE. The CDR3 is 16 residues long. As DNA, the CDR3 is TGTGCCAGCAGCAAGCCCGGGACACAAAACACCGGGGAGCTGTTTTTT. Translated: CASSKPGTQNTGELFF.

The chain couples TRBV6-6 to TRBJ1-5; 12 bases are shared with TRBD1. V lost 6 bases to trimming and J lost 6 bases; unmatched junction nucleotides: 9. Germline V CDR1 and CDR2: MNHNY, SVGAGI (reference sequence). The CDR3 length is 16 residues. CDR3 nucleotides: TGTGCCAGCAGCCCCAGCGGGACAGGGGGCCGTCAGCCCCAGCATTTT. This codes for CASSPSGTGGRQPQHF.